The 14 T cell receptor beta chains below come from one sample, sequenced in a study of early T cells in non-severe SARS-CoV-2 infection. TCRdb passed the 5' RACE reads through MiXCR, listing each CDR3 protein once. Altogether approximately 76,000 distinct CDR3 sequences are present, over 12% being singletons, with the ten largest covering 3% to 3.5%. The sequenced material came from whole blood. The receptors were sampled from an adult who was a healthcare worker with PCR-confirmed SARS-CoV-2 infection or an uninfected control (not recorded which).

Comments on this clonotype: Germline is not matched at one junction end, which may reflect a read error. The chain has TRBV7-7 and TRBJ2-2; D gene uncertain. CDR1 and CDR2 (germline): SSHAT, FNYEAQ (reference sequence). This CDR3 contains 15 residues. CDR3 residues: CASSSSQADTGELFF. In DNA, the CDR3 is TGTGCTAGCAGCTCCTCGCAGGCTGACACCGGGGAGCTGTTTTTT.

Only a few counts were recorded for this clonotype. This chain links TRBV19 with TRBJ2-2; no clear D gene. The CDR3 is 13 residues long. Trimming removed 1 base at V and 5 bases at J, with 5 bases between. Germline V gene lookup returns CDR1 LNHDA and CDR2 SQIVND (reference sequence). The DNA of the CDR3 is TGTGCCAGTAGTATAGTCCCGACCGGGGAGCTGTTTTTT. Its translation: CASSIVPTGELFF.

This clonotype showed up just a few times. The chain couples TRBV7-9 to TRBJ2-1; 12 bases match TRBD2. CDR3 length: 19 residues. Germline V gives CDR1 SEHNR, CDR2 FQNEAQ (reference sequence). Trimming at V came to 3 bases and at J to 10 bases, leaving 19 bases not matched to a gene. CDR3 nucleotide sequence: TGTGCCAGCAGCTTCGTATCTAGCGGGAGGGCCCTGGGGTTGGAGGAGCAGTTCTTC. Translated: CASSFVSSGRALGLEEQFF.

This clonotype was observed a few times. J is TRBJ2-5 and V is TRBV12-3 or TRBV12-4, with D hard to call. V gave up 3 bases and J gave up 1 base, with 9 bases separating them. The CDR3 sequence is 14 residues long. CDR3 residues: CASSLSALQETQYF. CDR3 DNA: TGTGCCAGCAGTTTGTCGGCTCTCCAAGAGACCCAGTACTTC.

The sample holds a few counts of this clonotype. The V call is TRBV19, the J call TRBJ2-2; no clear D gene. The CDR3 has 15 residues. Trimming took off 3 bases at V and 7 bases at J, with 15 bases between the two ends. Germline loops: CDR1 LNHDA, CDR2 SQIVND (reference sequence). The CDR3 region has the DNA TGTGCCAGTAGTATGGTCGGACGGGCCATCGGGGAGCTGTTTTTT. Translation gives CASSMVGRAIGELFF.

This clonotype has ten or more counts. The gene calls are TRBV5-1 and TRBJ2-7; perhaps TRBD1 as D (6 bases). This CDR3 contains 15 residues. Trimming left V 0 bases short and J 2 bases short, with 12 bases between. CDR1 SGHRS and CDR2 YFSETQ come from the germline V gene. CDR3 amino acids: CASSLGQEIAYEQYF. The CDR3 DNA follows: TGCGCCAGCAGCTTGGGACAGGAGATCGCCTACGAGCAGTACTTC.

Many counts were recorded for this clonotype. The rearrangement links TRBV20-1 to TRBJ1-4; D gene ambiguous. V gave up 0 bases and J gave up 0 bases, with 11 bases separating them. CDR3 length: 16 residues. From germline, CDR1 is DFQATT and CDR2 SNEGSKA (reference sequence). The chain's CDR3 is CSARDWLGATNEKLFF. CDR3 nucleotide sequence: TGCAGTGCTAGAGATTGGTTGGGAGCAACTAATGAAAAACTGTTTTTT.

The sample holds many counts of this clonotype. The rearrangement links TRBV20-1 to TRBJ1-1, with TRBD1 matching over 9 bases. This CDR3 has 16 residues. Trimming cost V 2 bases and J 5 bases; bases outside gene matches: 12. The germline V gene encodes CDR1 DFQATT and CDR2 SNEGSKA (reference sequence). In DNA, the CDR3 is TGCAGTGCTAGACCGGGACAGGGCGGTTTTCGTACTGAAGCTTTCTTT. Translated: CSARPGQGGFRTEAFF.

The V call is TRBV7-9, the J call TRBJ2-1, with 11 bases that match TRBD1. This CDR3 is 21 amino acids long. Unmatched junction bases numbered 26, after V lost 5 bases and J lost 8 bases. CDR1 and CDR2 (germline): SEHNR, FQNEAQ (reference sequence). The CDR3 spells CASSALRTGGERGSRIHEQFF. CDR3 DNA sequence: TGTGCCAGCAGCGCTCTACGGACAGGGGGCGAACGCGGGTCACGGATCCATGAGCAGTTCTTC.

This clonotype was detected ten times or more. The chain carries TRBV7-2 and TRBJ2-1; D remains unclear. The CDR3 contains 14 residues. V was cut by 5 bases and J by 6 bases, with 14 bases left in between. The germline V gene encodes CDR1 SGHTA and CDR2 FQGNSA. The CDR3 region is CASSPRQAVNEQFF. In DNA, the CDR3 is TGTGCCAGCAGCCCACGTCAGGCGGTCAATGAGCAGTTCTTC.

The chain recombines TRBV6-1 with TRBJ2-7; 9 positions agree with TRBD1. This CDR3 region has 13 residues. Germline trimming cut 10 bases from V and 4 bases from J; bases unmatched to any gene: 8. Germline values: CDR1 MNHNS, CDR2 SASEGT. The CDR3 nucleotides read TGTGCCACACTCAAGGACAGGGGTTACGAGCAGTACTTC. Amino acid sequence: CATLKDRGYEQYF.

The gene calls are TRBV7-9 and TRBJ2-3; D gene uncertain. The V end lost 4 bases, the J end lost 4 bases, and 9 bases lay between the germline ends. The germline V gene encodes CDR1 SEHNR and CDR2 FQNEAQ (reference sequence). The CDR3 runs to 13 residues. The CDR3 protein is CASSSSPADTQYF. Here the CDR3 DNA reads TGTGCCAGCAGCTCGTCTCCCGCAGATACGCAGTATTTT.

This sequence joins TRBV7-3 and TRBJ2-2; D is tentatively TRBD1 or TRBD2 (5 bases each). Trimming shortened V by 1 base and J by 1 base, and 13 bases separated the two germline ends. The CDR3 consists of 17 residues. Germline V gene lookup returns CDR1 SGHTA and CDR2 FQGTGA. This CDR3 is CASSLSPGRGNTGELFF. In DNA, the CDR3 is TGTGCCAGCAGCTTAAGTCCGGGGCGTGGGAACACCGGGGAGCTGTTTTTT.

At least ten counts were recorded for this clonotype. V is TRBV30 and J is TRBJ1-2; 11 nucleotides agree with TRBD1. Germline V gene data show CDR1 as GTSNPN and CDR2 as SVGIG (reference sequence). The CDR3 has 15 amino acids. Trimming at V came to 5 bases and at J to 3 bases, leaving 8 bases not matched to a gene. CDR3 amino acids: CAWGQGALTYYGYTF. CDR3 sequence (DNA): TGTGCCTGGGGACAGGGGGCGCTTACGTACTATGGCTACACCTTC. The whole variable domain, remainder taken from reference TRBV30 and TRBJ1-2, is SQTIHQWPATLVQPVGSPLSLECTVEGTSNPNLYWYRQAAGRGLQLLFYSVGIGQISSEVPQNLSASRPQDRQFILSSKKLLLSDSGFYLCAWGQGALTYYGYTFGSGTRLTVV.